Here is one TCR beta chain with its context. Donors, without exception, were Caucasian adults residing in Nashville, Tennessee. This sample is part of a study of shared clonotypes between healthy human individuals. Using 200 ng DNA, 32,000 or so T cell genomes, the sorted-subset replicate PCRs were run. This table comes from immunoSEQ multiplex PCR, and its TCRdb copy is limited to in-frame clones, with some not included. This sample has 800,000 to 1,200,000 clones, with around three quarters found just once. Germline loops: CDR1 SGHRS, CDR2 YFSETQ. This CDR3 has 14 amino acids. The V segment lost 1 base and the J segment 8 bases; nucleotides outside the gene matches: 7.

Sequences were obtained from memory CD4+ T cells from PBMCs. Subset given: CD45RA-negative fraction. This rearrangement joins TRBV5-1 to TRBJ2-7, with TRBD1 identical over 9 bases. This receptor was obtained from a young man in good health. Some clones in this sample may be carry-over from other donors' samples. The CDR3: CASSLTGQGEKQYF. CDR3 nucleotide sequence: TGCGCCAGCAGCTTGACGGGACAGGGTGAGAAGCAGTACTTC.